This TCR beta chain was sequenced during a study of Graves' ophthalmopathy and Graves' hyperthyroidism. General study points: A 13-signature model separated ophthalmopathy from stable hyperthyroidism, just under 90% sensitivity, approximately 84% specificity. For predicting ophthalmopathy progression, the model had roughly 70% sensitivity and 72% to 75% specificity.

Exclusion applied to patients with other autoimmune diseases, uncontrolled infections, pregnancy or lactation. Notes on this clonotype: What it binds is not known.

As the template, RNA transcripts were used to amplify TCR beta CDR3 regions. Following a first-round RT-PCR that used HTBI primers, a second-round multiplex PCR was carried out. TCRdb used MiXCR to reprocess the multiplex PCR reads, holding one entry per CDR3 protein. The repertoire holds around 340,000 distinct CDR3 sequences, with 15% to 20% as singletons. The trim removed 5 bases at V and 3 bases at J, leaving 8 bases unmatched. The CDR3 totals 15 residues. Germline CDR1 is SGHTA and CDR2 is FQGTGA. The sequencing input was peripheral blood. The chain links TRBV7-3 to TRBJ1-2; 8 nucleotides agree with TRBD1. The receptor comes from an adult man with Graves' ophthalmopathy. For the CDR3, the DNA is TGTGCCAGCAGCCCGTCCGACAGGGGCGACTATGGCTACACCTTC. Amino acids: CASSPSDRGDYGYTF.